This T cell receptor (beta chain) was profiled in a study of PD-1 blockade in classical Hodgkin lymphoma. Whole-study context: Treatment was intravenous nivolumab, 3 mg/kg every 2 weeks, until progression.

The germline V and J ends were trimmed by 9 bases and 1 base, with 12 bases remaining between them. The CDR3 sequence is 13 residues long. The germline gives CDR1 LNHDA, CDR2 SQIVND (reference sequence). Remarks on this clone: What it recognizes is unknown.

Study-wide findings and caveats: CD8+ TCR diversity did not rise significantly by C4D1, unlike CD4+. When set against healthy donors, newly diagnosed patients were reported to show lower baseline TCR diversity. Still unresolved is the cause of the repertoire differences, which may be disease activity or prior therapy.

Each patient relapsed following autologous stem cell transplantation, and prior brentuximab vedotin exposure differed. Profiling relied on immunoSEQ multiplex PCR, and the TCRdb table lists in-frame clones only, not all of them. The sample includes about 41,000 clones, around 75% seen only once; the top ten take around 24%. This sequence joins TRBV19 and TRBJ2-5; D gene unclear. The sequences come from peripheral blood mononuclear cells (PBMCs), collected at baseline. This TCR was sampled from a human donor with classical Hodgkin lymphoma. The DNA of the CDR3 is TGTGCCAGCAGTTGGTTTCGCCAAGAGACCCAGTACTTC. Translated, it gives CASSWFRQETQYF.